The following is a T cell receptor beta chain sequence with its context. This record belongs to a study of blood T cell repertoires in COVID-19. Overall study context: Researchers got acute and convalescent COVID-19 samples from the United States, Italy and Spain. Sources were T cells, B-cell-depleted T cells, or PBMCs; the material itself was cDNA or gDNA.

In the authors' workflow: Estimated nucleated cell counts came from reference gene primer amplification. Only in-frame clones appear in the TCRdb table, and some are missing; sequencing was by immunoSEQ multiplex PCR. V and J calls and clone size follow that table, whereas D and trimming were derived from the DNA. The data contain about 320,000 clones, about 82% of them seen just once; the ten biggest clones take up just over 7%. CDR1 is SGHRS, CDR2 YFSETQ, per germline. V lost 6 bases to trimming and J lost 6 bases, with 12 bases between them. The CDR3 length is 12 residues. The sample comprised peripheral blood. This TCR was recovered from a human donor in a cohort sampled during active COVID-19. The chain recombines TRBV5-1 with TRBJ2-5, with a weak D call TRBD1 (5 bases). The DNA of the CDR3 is TGCGCCAGCAAGGAAGGGGCAAAGACCCAGTACTTC. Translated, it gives CASKEGAKTQYF.